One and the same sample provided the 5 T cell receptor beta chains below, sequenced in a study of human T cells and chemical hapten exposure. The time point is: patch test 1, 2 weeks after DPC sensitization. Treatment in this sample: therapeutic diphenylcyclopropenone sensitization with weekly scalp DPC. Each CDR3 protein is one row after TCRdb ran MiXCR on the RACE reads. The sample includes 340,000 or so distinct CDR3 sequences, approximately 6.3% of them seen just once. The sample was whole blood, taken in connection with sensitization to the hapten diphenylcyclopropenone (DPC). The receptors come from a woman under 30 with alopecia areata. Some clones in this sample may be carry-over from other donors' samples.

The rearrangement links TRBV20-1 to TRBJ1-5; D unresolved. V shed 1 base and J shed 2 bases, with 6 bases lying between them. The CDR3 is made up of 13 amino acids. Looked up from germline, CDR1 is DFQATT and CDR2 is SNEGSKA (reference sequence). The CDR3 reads CSARGGGNQPQHF. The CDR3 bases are TGCAGTGCTAGAGGAGGCGGCAATCAGCCCCAGCATTTT.

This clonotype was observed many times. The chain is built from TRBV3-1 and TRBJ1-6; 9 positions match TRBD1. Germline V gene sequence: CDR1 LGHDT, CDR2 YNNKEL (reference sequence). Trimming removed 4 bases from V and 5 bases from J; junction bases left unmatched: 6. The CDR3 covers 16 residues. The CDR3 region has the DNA TGTGCCAGCAGCCTTGGACAGGGGAGGAATAATTCACCCCTCCACTTT. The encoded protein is CASSLGQGRNNSPLHF.

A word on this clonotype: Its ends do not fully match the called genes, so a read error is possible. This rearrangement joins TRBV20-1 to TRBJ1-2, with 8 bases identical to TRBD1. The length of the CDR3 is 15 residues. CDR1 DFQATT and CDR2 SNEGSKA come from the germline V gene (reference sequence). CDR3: CSASILKTGAYDYTF. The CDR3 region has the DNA TGCAGTGCTTCGATTCTTAAGACAGGGGCTTATGACTACACCTTC.

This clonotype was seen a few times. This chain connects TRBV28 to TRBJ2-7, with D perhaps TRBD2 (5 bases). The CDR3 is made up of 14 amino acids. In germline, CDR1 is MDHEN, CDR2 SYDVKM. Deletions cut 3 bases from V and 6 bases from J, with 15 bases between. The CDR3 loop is CASSFGGEKGEQYF. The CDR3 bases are TGTGCCAGCAGTTTTGGAGGAGAAAAAGGCGAGCAGTACTTC.

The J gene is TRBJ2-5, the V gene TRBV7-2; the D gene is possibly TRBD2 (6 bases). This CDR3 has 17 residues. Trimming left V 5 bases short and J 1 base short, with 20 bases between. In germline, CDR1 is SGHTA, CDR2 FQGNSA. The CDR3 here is CASSPRRSGHLQETQYF. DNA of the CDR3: TGTGCCAGCAGCCCCAGGCGGAGCGGGCACCTCCAAGAGACCCAGTACTTC.